This is a list of T cell receptor beta chains from one sample in a study of cytomegalovirus exposure and HLA in healthy donors. TCRdb's copy holds only in-frame clones and misses some; the assay was immunoSEQ multiplex PCR. The table lists about 200,000 clones, approximately 83% of them singletons, with 0.71% in the top ten. Sequencing was performed on PBMCs. The source of these receptors is a boy between 2 and 10 years old in good health and CMV-seronegative. Both conserved end residues are part of each CDR3.

V gene	J gene	CDR3 protein
TRBV19	-	CASSRGNHEQYF
TRBV29-1	TRBJ1-4	CSAQSPPGQGFEKLFF
TRBV4-1	TRBJ2-1	CASSQDRWAREARYNEQFF
TRBV5-1	TRBJ2-5	CASSLGSGETQYF
TRBV6-5	TRBJ2-3	CASSFSTSGSTDTQYF
TRBV11-1	TRBJ2-3	CASTLGGVTDTQYF
TRBV11-2	TRBJ2-1	CASSPKRVHSYNEQFF
TRBV4-2	TRBJ1-6	CASSRYVGVENSPLHF
TRBV2	TRBJ2-3	CASSPGLLGTTDTQYF
TRBV15	TRBJ1-5	CATSRSTTQPQHF
TRBV6-5	TRBJ2-7	CASSSRTDSSYEQYF
TRBV7-9	TRBJ1-2	CASSPRQGTAYGYTF
TRBV2	TRBJ1-1	CASREGWGDTEAFF
TRBV6-1	TRBJ1-1	CASSDPGTGHRNTEAFF
TRBV4-1	TRBJ2-7	CASSRGIGTGGLYEQYF
TRBV5-1	TRBJ1-1	CASSYDRVLGAFF
TRBV19	TRBJ2-1	CASSIGYNEQFF
TRBV19	TRBJ1-2	CASSLGEVRIRGYTF
TRBV13	TRBJ1-2	CASSLGTGDYGYTF
TRBV5-1	TRBJ2-4	CASTYQRDRATSIGRYF
TRBV13	TRBJ2-7	CASSLGTGVSGTDEQYF
TRBV14	TRBJ1-1	CASSYRQGEAFF
TRBV9	TRBJ2-5	CASSVGTIQETQYF
TRBV27	TRBJ1-1	CASSRGRGTEAFF
TRBV10-2	TRBJ1-2	CASRRDSHGYTF
TRBV5-5	TRBJ2-3	CASSRTGQGRLTDTQYF
TRBV10-2	TRBJ2-5	CASRRGAGGFVQETQYF
TRBV11-2	TRBJ1-6	CASSLGQGQRSPLHF
TRBV9	TRBJ1-4	CASSGRQGHGFNEKLFF
TRBV6-5	TRBJ2-7	CASRGLAGQHYEQYF
TRBV7-2	TRBJ2-1	CASSWDRGGNNEQFF
TRBV7-9	TRBJ1-1	CASSPQNEAFF
TRBV7-6	TRBJ1-1	CASSLLPGTEAFF
TRBV12-5	TRBJ1-5	CASGDSARNQPQHF
TRBV5-4	TRBJ2-7	CASSAGQTPYEQYF
TRBV4-2	TRBJ2-1	CASSQDSSGSVDEQFF
TRBV6-1	TRBJ2-7	CAVQGFWSYEQYF
TRBV6-1	TRBJ2-1	CASMAGGNEQFF
TRBV6-1	TRBJ1-5	CAITTEEFQPQHF
TRBV2	TRBJ2-3	CASSVGAGGLSDTQYF